Given below is one T cell receptor beta chain in context. The data were obtained in a study of T cells expressing NK-cell markers. Reanalyzing the 5' RACE reads, TCRdb keeps one entry per CDR3 protein, without DNA. The sample's table shows about 460,000 distinct CDR3 sequences. Sequencing input: blood T cells: a sorted CD56 or NKG2C T cell subset, CD4+ or CD8+ T cells, or bulk PBMC T cells (not recorded which). The sequence was collected from a woman in her 50s in good health.

The CDR3 sequence is CASSVALAGEETQYF. The chain couples TRBV9 to TRBJ2-5; TCRdb's assignment of TRBD2 cannot be checked, as there is no DNA. The CDR3 consists of 15 residues. CDR1 SGDLS and CDR2 YYNGEE come from the germline V gene.